What follows describes a single T cell receptor beta chain. What it binds is not known. Vbeta (60) and Jbeta (13) primers were used in the PCR. Clones were read by immunoSEQ multiplex PCR, and TCRdb kept only the in-frame ones, dropping some. Among 150,000 to 200,000 clones listed, 79% were seen once. This sample is part of a study of cytomegalovirus exposure and HLA in healthy donors. Study results and limitations: Listed as cytomegalovirus-associated were roughly 180 TCR beta chains. A missense variant in DCLRE1C was later tied to TCR beta V- and J-gene trimming. Most TCR beta V segments were productive about 87% or about 30% of the time in an earlier analysis. The classifier was said to identify cytomegalovirus status with high specificity and sensitivity.

V was cut by 0 bases and J by 11 bases, with 10 bases left in between. The germline V gene has CDR1 MGHRA and CDR2 YSYEKL. The CDR3 runs to 12 residues. Sequenced: PBMCs. The chain has TRBV4-1 and TRBJ1-1; D gene unclear. This clonotype originated in a woman aged 45-59 years in good health and CMV-seronegative. CDR3 region: CASSQDKRGAFF. The CDR3 nucleotides are TGCGCCAGCAGCCAAGATAAGAGAGGGGCTTTCTTT.